These 5 T cell receptor beta chains were all obtained from the same sample, sequenced in a study of blood T cell repertoires in COVID-19. Produced via immunoSEQ multiplex PCR; TCRdb's table is partial and in-frame only. The table has 150,000 to 180,000 clones, around 83% seen once. Sequencing input: peripheral blood. The receptors stem from a woman aged 55-69 years with acute or convalescent COVID-19.

The rearrangement uses TRBV2 and TRBJ2-7, with a possible D match to TRBD1 (5 bases). V was trimmed by 4 bases and J by 6 bases, leaving 13 bases between them. The length of the CDR3 is 13 residues. Germline loops: CDR1 SNHLY, CDR2 FYNNEI. The CDR3 sequence: CASSGPTVSEQYV. DNA for the CDR3: TGTGCCAGCAGTGGACCGACAGTAAGCGAGCAGTACGTC.

This clone was observed a few times. The rearrangement joins TRBV27 to TRBJ2-2; 10 bases are a match to TRBD2. The V and J ends lost 4 bases and 7 bases, in that order; junction bases with no gene match: 3. Germline V gene sequence: CDR1 MNHEY, CDR2 SMNVEV (reference sequence). The CDR3 loop spans 14 amino acids. In DNA, the CDR3 is TGTGCCAGCAGTTCCGGACTAGCGGTCGGGGAGCTGTTTTTT. This gives the protein CASSSGLAVGELFF.

This chain joins TRBV4-1 and TRBJ2-1, with 10 positions matching TRBD2. The CDR3 is made up of 15 amino acids. Germline CDR1 MGHRA, CDR2 YSYEKL. With V trimmed by 2 bases and J by 9 bases, 7 bases remained unmatched. The CDR3 sequence: CASSQPSGGAGEQFF. DNA for the CDR3: TGCGCCAGCAGCCAACCGAGCGGGGGGGCCGGTGAGCAGTTCTTC.

This chain uses TRBV6-6 with TRBJ1-1; 11 bases fit TRBD1. Germline V gene lookup returns CDR1 MNHNY and CDR2 SVGAGI (reference sequence). With 6 bases clipped from V and 11 bases from J, the junction kept 11 bases outside the gene matches. The CDR3 extends over 14 amino acids. The CDR3 DNA reads as TGTGCCAGCAGGGGGATCGGGACAGGGGGTGAGGCTTTCTTT. Translated, it gives CASRGIGTGGEAFF.

The CDR3 sequence is CATSRGVSGGADTQYF. The CDR3 coding sequence is TGTGCCACCAGCAGAGGAGTTAGCGGGGGGGCAGATACGCAGTATTTT. V gene TRBV15 combines with J gene TRBJ2-3, with 11 bases matching TRBD2. Germline V gene lookup returns CDR1 LNHNV and CDR2 YYDKDF (reference sequence). J lost 4 bases, V lost 1 base, and 4 bases had no gene match. This CDR3 spans 16 amino acids.